This T cell receptor (beta chain) was identified during a study of blood T cell repertoires in COVID-19. Study in general: The United States, Italy and Spain provided the acute and convalescent COVID-19 samples.

The table came from immunoSEQ multiplex PCR; TCRdb's copy has only in-frame clones and leaves some out. The sample includes 110,000 to 150,000 clones, about 80% seen only once; the top ten take around 45%. Trimming cost V 1 base and J 0 bases, with 12 bases left between them. CDR1 and CDR2 (germline): LGHNA, YSLEER. The CDR3 is 16 residues long. Sequenced material: peripheral blood. The sequence was collected from a human donor in a cohort sampled during active COVID-19. The rearrangement joins TRBV4-3 to TRBJ1-1; a weak D match, TRBD1 (5 bases). The CDR3 DNA follows: TGCGCCAGCAGCCAAGGAACCACAGGCATGAACACTGAAGCTTTCTTT. It yields the protein CASSQGTTGMNTEAFF.